This T cell receptor beta chain is drawn from a study of identical twins. The study, taken as a whole, reports: A cross-sectional statistical analysis, not follow-up of the same donors, supported the conclusions.

Worth noting for this clonotype: Its target is not known.

The authors used template switching to add a universal primer site and gave cDNA unique molecular identifiers. TCRdb itself ran the 5' RACE reads through MiXCR, one entry per CDR3 protein. This sample carries some 200,000 distinct CDR3 sequences, 6.5% to 8.5% of them seen once, and the ten largest clones take about 1.9%. This CDR3 has 15 amino acids. V was pared by 2 bases and J by 6 bases, with 17 bases between. Germline assignment: CDR1 SEHNR and CDR2 FQNEAQ (reference sequence). These data are also associated with another study on yellow fever vaccine responses in identical twins. Turning to that study: Among the twins, the vaccine T cell response reportedly seemed partly convergent and partly personalized.

The sample taken for sequencing was memory (CD45RO+) T cells sorted from blood. The sequence came from a woman aged 18 to 35 in good health. The rearrangement links TRBV7-9 to TRBJ2-7; D may be TRBD1 (6 bases). CDR3 nucleotide sequence: TGTGCCAGCAGCTTAATTCCCACAGGGTCCGCCGAGCAGTACTTC. Protein sequence: CASSLIPTGSAEQYF.